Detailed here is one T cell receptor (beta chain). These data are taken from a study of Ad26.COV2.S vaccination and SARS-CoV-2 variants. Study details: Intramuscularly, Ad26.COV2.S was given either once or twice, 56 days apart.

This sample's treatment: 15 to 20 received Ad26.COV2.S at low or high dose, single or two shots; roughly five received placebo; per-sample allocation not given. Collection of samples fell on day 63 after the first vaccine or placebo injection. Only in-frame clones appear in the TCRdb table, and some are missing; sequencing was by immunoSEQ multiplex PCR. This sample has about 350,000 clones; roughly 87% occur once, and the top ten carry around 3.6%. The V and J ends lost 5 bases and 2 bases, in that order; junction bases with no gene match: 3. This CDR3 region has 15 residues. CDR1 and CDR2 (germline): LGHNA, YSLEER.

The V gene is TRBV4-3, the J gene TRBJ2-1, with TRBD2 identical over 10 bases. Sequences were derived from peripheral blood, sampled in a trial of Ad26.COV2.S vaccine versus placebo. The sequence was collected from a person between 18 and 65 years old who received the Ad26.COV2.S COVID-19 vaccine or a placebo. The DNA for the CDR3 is TGCGCCAGCAGCTCTAGCGGGGGCCCCTACAATGAGCAGTTCTTC. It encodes CASSSSGGPYNEQFF.